Below, 19 T cell receptor beta chains from the same sample are listed, as sequenced in a study of shared clonotypes between healthy human individuals. Terminally differentiated effector memory CD45RA+ cells were excluded from the naive CD8 cells, which were CD45RO-negative and positively selected for CCR7. Clones were sequenced by immunoSEQ multiplex PCR, and TCRdb holds only the in-frame ones, with some missing. The repertoire holds around 1.9 million clones, with roughly 91% as singletons. The sample comprised naive CD8+ T cells from PBMCs. These TCRs come from a man aged 18 to 30 in good health. Some clones in this sample may be carry-over from other donors' samples.

This sequence joins TRBV7-8 and TRBJ2-2; 8 bases fit TRBD2. This CDR3 spans 16 amino acids. The J segment lost 5 bases and the V segment lost 1 base, leaving 6 bases of the junction unmatched. Germline V gene data show CDR1 as SGHVS and CDR2 as FQNEAQ. CDR3 DNA: TGTGCCAGCAGCTTAGTCCCCGCGGGAGGAACCGGGGAGCTGTTTTTT. Translated, it gives CASSLVPAGGTGELFF.

The table lists this clone with a count of one. The chain links TRBV27 to TRBJ2-2; D call uncertain. This CDR3 region has 14 residues. Looked up from germline, CDR1 is MNHEY and CDR2 is SMNVEV (reference sequence). Trimming removed 6 bases from V and 2 bases from J, with 10 bases in between. The CDR3 is CASSLRINTGELFF. The CDR3, as DNA: TGTGCCAGCAGCCTCAGGATTAACACCGGGGAGCTGTTTTTT.

The gene calls are TRBV7-9 and TRBJ1-1; TRBD1 matches 9 bases. Trimming took 4 bases from V and 4 from J; bases not matched to a gene: 13. Germline V gene data show CDR1 as SEHNR and CDR2 as FQNEAQ (reference sequence). This CDR3 is built from 17 residues. CDR3 residues: CASSSNRHRGQATEAFF. The CDR3 DNA follows: TGTGCCAGCAGCTCCAACCGCCACAGGGGGCAAGCCACTGAAGCTTTCTTT.

The chain uses TRBV4-3 and TRBJ1-1; D is uncertain. The CDR3 extends over 13 amino acids. Trimming removed 2 bases from V and 0 bases from J, with 4 bases in between. Germline CDR1 LGHNA, CDR2 YSLEER. This CDR3 reads CASSQWVNTEAFF. CDR3 sequence (DNA): TGCGCCAGCAGCCAATGGGTGAACACTGAAGCTTTCTTT.

The chain has TRBV29-1 and TRBJ2-3; 11 bases map to TRBD1. Germline V gene data show CDR1 as SQVTM and CDR2 as ANQGSEA. The ends lost 6 bases at V and 0 bases at J; junction bases unmatched: 17. CDR3 length equals 19 residues. The CDR3 bases are TGCAGCGTGCCGGGGACAGGGGGATATTTGGGTGCTAGCACAGATACGCAGTATTTT. It translates to CSVPGTGGYLGASTDTQYF.

The gene calls are TRBV19 and TRBJ1-3; D call uncertain. Trimming shortened V by 0 bases and J by 3 bases, and 6 bases separated the two germline ends. The CDR3 extends over 14 amino acids. Germline V CDR1 and CDR2: LNHDA, SQIVND (reference sequence). This CDR3 is CASSIDGGGNTIYF. The CDR3 coding sequence is TGTGCCAGTAGTATAGACGGCGGTGGAAACACCATATATTTT.

For this clone: Other DNA sequences in this sample translate to the same CDR3. The chain carries TRBV30 and TRBJ1-5; D is ambiguous. The germline V and J ends were trimmed by 0 bases and 2 bases, with 5 bases remaining between them. Germline CDR1 reads GTSNPN; CDR2 reads SVGIG (reference sequence). This CDR3 is 13 amino acids long. For the CDR3, the DNA is TGTGCCTGGAGTGTTGCAGGCAATCAGCCCCAGCATTTT. Its translation is CAWSVAGNQPQHF.

This clone was counted a single time. Given a much more abundant clone one base away, this may be a read error. The same CDR3 also results from other DNA sequences found in this sample. The rearrangement links TRBV9 to TRBJ2-2, with D uncertain. Trimming shortened V by 3 bases and J by 1 base, and 4 bases separated the two germline ends. The CDR3 has 13 residues. Germline CDR1 SGDLS, CDR2 YYNGEE. DNA of the CDR3: TGTGCCAGCAGCGGAGGGAACACCGGGGAGCTGTTTTTT. Translation: CASSGGNTGELFF.

This clone has more than one count but fewer than ten. The V call is TRBV9, the J call TRBJ2-1; no reliable D call. The CDR3 loop spans 14 amino acids. Germline V gene data show CDR1 as SGDLS and CDR2 as YYNGEE. Trimming took off 2 bases at V and 6 bases at J, with 12 bases between the two ends. CDR3 coding DNA: TGTGCCAGCAGCGTGGAAGACAACCTCAATGAGCAGTTCTTC. This translates into CASSVEDNLNEQFF. The full variable domain, with the rest looked up from reference TRBV9 and TRBJ2-1, is DSGVTQTPKHLITATGQRVTLRCSPRSGDLSVYWYQQSLDQGLQFLIQYYNGEERAKGNILERFSAQQFPDLHSELNLSSLELGDSALYFCASSVEDNLNEQFFGPGTRLTVL.

The chain couples TRBV5-1 to TRBJ1-4; the D gene is possibly TRBD1 (5 bases). This CDR3 has 15 amino acids. Germline assignment: CDR1 SGHRS and CDR2 YFSETQ. Trimming removed 1 base at V and 3 bases at J, with 10 bases between. This chain's CDR3 is CASSLRGGSNEKLFF. In nucleotides, the CDR3 is TGCGCCAGCAGCTTGCGTGGGGGATCTAATGAAAAACTGTTTTTT.

This rearrangement joins TRBV29-1 to TRBJ2-1, with D uncertain. V was pared by 7 bases and J by 7 bases, with 5 bases between. This CDR3 is built from 9 residues. The germline CDR1 and CDR2 sequences are SQVTM and ANQGSEA. The CDR3 sequence: CSAGNEQFF. CDR3 coding DNA: TGCAGCGCTGGGAATGAGCAGTTCTTC.

The CDR3 is CAISESGLAHQPQHF. CDR3 in DNA: TGTGCCATCAGTGAGTCGGGCCTGGCCCATCAGCCCCAGCATTTT. The chain combines TRBV10-3 with TRBJ1-5; D gene uncertain. Germline assignment: CDR1 ENHRY and CDR2 SYGVKD. Trimming removed 0 bases from V and 5 bases from J, with 11 bases in between. This CDR3 spans 15 amino acids.

The rearrangement links TRBV2 to TRBJ1-2; D is unresolved. The CDR3 totals 14 residues. V was clipped by 5 bases and J by 4 bases, with 14 bases between them. Germline loops: CDR1 SNHLY, CDR2 FYNNEI. DNA for the CDR3: TGTGCCAGCAGTCCTAATTCGAGGCTCTATGGCTACACCTTC. This encodes CASSPNSRLYGYTF.

The chain combines TRBV5-1 with TRBJ2-1; D ambiguous. Germline V gene sequence: CDR1 SGHRS, CDR2 YFSETQ. V lost 5 bases to trimming and J lost 3 bases, with 9 bases between them. The length of the CDR3 is 13 residues. The CDR3 here is CASRETNYNEQFF. In DNA, the CDR3 is TGCGCCAGCAGGGAGACCAACTACAATGAGCAGTTCTTC.

This chain connects TRBV29-1 to TRBJ1-4; D not resolved. In germline, CDR1 is SQVTM, CDR2 ANQGSEA. Trimming cost V 4 bases and J 0 bases, with 12 bases left between them. This CDR3 contains 15 residues. The chain's CDR3 is CSVVLGLATNEKLFF. The CDR3 DNA reads TGCAGCGTTGTCCTGGGCTTAGCAACTAATGAAAAACTGTTTTTT. The complete variable domain, with remaining parts taken from reference TRBV29-1 and TRBJ1-4, reads SAVISQKPSRDICQRGTSLTIQCQVDSQVTMMFWYRQQPGQSLTLIATANQGSEATYESGFVIDKFPISRPNLTFSTLTVSNMSPEDSSIYLCSVVLGLATNEKLFFGSGTQLSVL.

This clone showed up just once. V and J are TRBV6-1 and TRBJ1-1; 7 bases map to TRBD1. V trimming: 9 bases; J trimming: 0 bases; junction bases outside the gene matches: 10. Germline V CDR1 and CDR2: MNHNS, SASEGT. The CDR3 runs to 15 residues. CDR3: CASSGTVEMNTEAFF. DNA for the CDR3: TGTGCCAGTTCCGGGACAGTTGAAATGAACACTGAAGCTTTCTTT.

This chain uses TRBV27 with TRBJ1-2; 9 positions agree with TRBD1. Germline trimming cut 6 bases from V and 5 bases from J; bases unmatched to any gene: 4. The germline CDR1 and CDR2 sequences are MNHEY and SMNVEV (reference sequence). The CDR3 length is 13 residues. CDR3 nucleotide sequence: TGTGCCAGCAGCAGGACAGGGGAGTATGGCTACACCTTC. Residues: CASSRTGEYGYTF.

The count of this clone is one. The CDR3 loop reads CASSPLVAGDSYEQYF. The CDR3 nucleotides are TGCGCCAGCAGCCCCTTGGTAGCGGGCGACTCCTACGAGCAGTACTTC. V and J are TRBV4-1 and TRBJ2-7; 7 bases fit TRBD2. J lost 0 bases, V lost 4 bases, and 9 bases had no gene match. This CDR3 is 16 amino acids long. The V gene's germline CDR1 is MGHRA and CDR2 YSYEKL.

The chain employs TRBV11-2 and TRBJ2-7; no clear D gene. The V gene's germline CDR1 is SGHAT and CDR2 FQNNGV. The V end was cut by 8 bases, the J end by 2 bases, with 19 bases between. The CDR3 is 15 residues long. The CDR3 loop is CASLTPTVSTYEQYF. In nucleotides, the CDR3 is TGTGCCAGCCTTACCCCCACCGTCTCTACCTACGAGCAGTACTTC.